A selection of T cell receptor beta chains follows, all from one sample in a study of T-cell memory formation after mild COVID-19. From the 5' RACE reads, TCRdb called clonotypes with MiXCR, one entry per CDR3 protein. The sample carries around 470,000 distinct CDR3 sequences, 15% to 20% recorded once. Source material: PBMCs or a T cell subset sorted from them (not recorded which). These receptors were taken from an adult woman who had mild COVID-19 (a few samples of this study predate the infection). Cell type and time point are not known. Each CDR3 is given with its conserved first and last residue. D genes are given only for firm matches. Not every row has a clone size; where given, it reads once, few, many or a size class.

d_call: .; v_call: TRBV11-1; clone_size: few; j_call: TRBJ2-1; cdr3_aa: CASSFPRDNEQFF; cdr3_nt: TGTGCCAGCAGCTTCCCCCGGGACAATGAGCAGTTCTTC
d_call: .; v_call: TRBV12-3/TRBV12-4; clone_size: .; j_call: TRBJ2-5; cdr3_aa: CASSLVRAGFQETQYF; cdr3_nt: TGTGCCAGCAGTTTAGTCCGGGCGGGGTTTCAAGAGACCCAGTACTTC
d_call: .; v_call: TRBV7-3; clone_size: few; j_call: TRBJ2-2; cdr3_aa: CASSFASGHNTGELFF; cdr3_nt: TGTGCCAGCAGCTTTGCCTCGGGTCACAACACCGGGGAGCTGTTTTTT
d_call: .; v_call: TRBV20-1; clone_size: few; j_call: TRBJ2-1; cdr3_aa: CSSGMVEQFF; cdr3_nt: TGCAGTAGTGGGATGGTTGAGCAGTTCTTC
d_call: .; v_call: TRBV5-4; clone_size: .; j_call: TRBJ1-4; cdr3_aa: CASSLGGRDEKLFF; cdr3_nt: TGTGCCAGCAGCTTGGGGGGTCGGGATGAAAAACTGTTTTTT
d_call: .; v_call: TRBV4-1; clone_size: .; j_call: TRBJ2-3; cdr3_aa: CASSQDRGGPEADTQYF; cdr3_nt: TGCGCCAGCAGCCAAGATCGCGGGGGCCCCGAGGCAGATACGCAGTATTTT
d_call: .; v_call: TRBV4-1; clone_size: few; j_call: TRBJ2-1; cdr3_aa: CASSPRGGTNEQFF; cdr3_nt: TGCGCCAGCAGCCCCCGTGGGGGGACCAATGAGCAGTTCTTC
d_call: TRBD2; v_call: TRBV28; clone_size: few; j_call: TRBJ2-7; cdr3_aa: CASRLGGSSYEQYF; cdr3_nt: TGTGCCAGCCGTTTGGGGGGGAGTTCCTACGAGCAGTACTTC
d_call: .; v_call: TRBV7-2; clone_size: many; j_call: TRBJ1-5; cdr3_aa: CASSRTELGSQHF; cdr3_nt: TGTGCCAGCAGCCGAACGGAGCTGGGGTCCCAGCATTTT
d_call: TRBD2; v_call: TRBV10-2; clone_size: .; j_call: TRBJ2-1; cdr3_aa: CASRAGTSGGTEQFF; cdr3_nt: TGCGCCAGCAGGGCCGGGACTAGCGGGGGGACTGAGCAGTTCTTC
d_call: .; v_call: TRBV5-1; clone_size: .; j_call: TRBJ2-3; cdr3_aa: CASSLIRNTQYF; cdr3_nt: TGCGCCAGCAGCTTGATCAGGAATACGCAGTATTTT
d_call: .; v_call: TRBV12-3/TRBV12-4; clone_size: few; j_call: TRBJ1-3; cdr3_aa: CASSRGAPLGSDTIYF; cdr3_nt: TGTGCCAGCAGTCGAGGAGCCCCATTGGGGTCGGACACCATATATTTT
d_call: .; v_call: TRBV3-1; clone_size: few; j_call: TRBJ2-1; cdr3_aa: CASSQSSGLKFF; cdr3_nt: TGTGCCAGCAGCCAAAGCTCGGGATTAAAGTTCTTC
d_call: .; v_call: TRBV5-1; clone_size: .; j_call: TRBJ2-7; cdr3_aa: CASSLDVFYEQYF; cdr3_nt: TGCGCCAGCAGCTTGGACGTGTTCTACGAGCAGTACTTC
d_call: .; v_call: TRBV5-1; clone_size: few; j_call: TRBJ2-1; cdr3_aa: CANYEGLGSYNEQFF; cdr3_nt: TGCGCCAACTATGAAGGGTTAGGCTCCTACAATGAGCAGTTCTTC
d_call: .; v_call: TRBV19; clone_size: .; j_call: TRBJ2-1; cdr3_aa: CASSIDPESSYNEQFF; cdr3_nt: TGTGCCAGTAGTATAGACCCGGAAAGCTCCTACAATGAGCAGTTCTTC
d_call: .; v_call: TRBV7-9; clone_size: few; j_call: TRBJ2-7; cdr3_aa: CASSPVVASYEQYF; cdr3_nt: TGTGCCAGCAGTCCCGTGGTAGCCAGCTACGAGCAGTACTTC
d_call: TRBD2; v_call: TRBV20-1; clone_size: .; j_call: TRBJ2-1; cdr3_aa: CSATRTSGGVPFF; cdr3_nt: TGCAGTGCTACCAGGACTAGCGGGGGGGTTCCGTTCTTC
d_call: .; v_call: TRBV5-4; clone_size: few; j_call: TRBJ1-1; cdr3_aa: CASSYEFPTEAFF; cdr3_nt: TGTGCCAGCAGCTACGAGTTTCCCACTGAAGCTTTCTTT
d_call: TRBD1; v_call: TRBV7-2; clone_size: .; j_call: TRBJ1-2; cdr3_aa: CASSLSQTGNYGYTF; cdr3_nt: TGTGCCAGCAGCTTATCCCAGACAGGGAACTATGGCTACACCTTC
d_call: TRBD2; v_call: TRBV6-4; clone_size: .; j_call: TRBJ2-3; cdr3_aa: CATASGEATDTQYF; cdr3_nt: TGTGCCACCGCTAGCGGGGAGGCGACAGATACGCAGTATTTT
d_call: TRBD2; v_call: TRBV27; clone_size: few; j_call: TRBJ2-4; cdr3_aa: CASSRGGNIQYF; cdr3_nt: TGTGCCAGCAGTCGGGGGGGAAACATTCAGTACTTC
d_call: .; v_call: TRBV12-3/TRBV12-4; clone_size: few; j_call: TRBJ1-4; cdr3_aa: CASSPRDQGHEKLFF; cdr3_nt: TGTGCCAGCAGTCCCCGGGACCAAGGACATGAAAAACTGTTTTTT
d_call: .; v_call: TRBV27; clone_size: few; j_call: TRBJ1-5; cdr3_aa: CASSFGGGFNQPQHF; cdr3_nt: TGTGCCAGCAGTTTTGGGGGGGGGTTCAATCAGCCCCAGCATTTT
d_call: .; v_call: TRBV12-3/TRBV12-4; clone_size: .; j_call: TRBJ2-3; cdr3_aa: CASSLGSSSTDTQYF; cdr3_nt: TGTGCCAGCAGTTTAGGTTCCTCTAGCACAGATACGCAGTATTTT
d_call: .; v_call: TRBV20-1; clone_size: .; j_call: TRBJ2-7; cdr3_aa: CSARDGPMAYEQYF; cdr3_nt: TGCAGTGCTAGGGACGGCCCTATGGCCTACGAGCAGTACTTC
d_call: TRBD1; v_call: TRBV24-1; clone_size: few; j_call: TRBJ2-7; cdr3_aa: CATSGGAGGPYEQYF; cdr3_nt: TGTGCCACCAGTGGGGGTGCAGGGGGCCCGTACGAGCAGTACTTC
d_call: TRBD1; v_call: TRBV6-5; clone_size: few; j_call: TRBJ2-7; cdr3_aa: CASRRTGTYEQYF; cdr3_nt: TGTGCCAGCAGACGGACAGGGACCTACGAGCAGTACTTC
d_call: TRBD1; v_call: TRBV29-1; clone_size: .; j_call: TRBJ1-2; cdr3_aa: CSVARSPGQSNYGYTF; cdr3_nt: TGCAGCGTTGCCAGAAGCCCGGGACAGTCTAACTATGGCTACACCTTC
d_call: .; v_call: TRBV12-3/TRBV12-4; clone_size: few; j_call: TRBJ2-5; cdr3_aa: CASSFRAGQETQYF; cdr3_nt: TGTGCCAGCAGTTTTAGGGCGGGGCAAGAGACCCAGTACTTC
d_call: TRBD2; v_call: TRBV6-4; clone_size: .; j_call: TRBJ2-1; cdr3_aa: CASSEVPGGPNNEQFF; cdr3_nt: TGTGCCAGCAGTGAGGTTCCGGGAGGCCCCAACAATGAGCAGTTCTTC
d_call: TRBD1; v_call: TRBV6-6; clone_size: few; j_call: TRBJ1-5; cdr3_aa: CASSYRTGGNQPQHF; cdr3_nt: TGTGCCAGCAGTTACCGGACAGGGGGGAATCAGCCCCAGCATTTT
d_call: TRBD2; v_call: TRBV5-1; clone_size: few; j_call: TRBJ2-1; cdr3_aa: CASSPGPGLVTNEQFF; cdr3_nt: TGCGCCAGCAGCCCGGGACCGGGACTAGTCACCAATGAGCAGTTCTTC
d_call: TRBD2; v_call: TRBV6-2/TRBV6-3; clone_size: .; j_call: TRBJ2-7; cdr3_aa: CASSSLKAGASYEQYF; cdr3_nt: TGTGCCAGCAGTTCCCTAAAAGCGGGGGCTTCCTACGAGCAGTACTTC
d_call: TRBD1; v_call: TRBV29-1; clone_size: few; j_call: TRBJ2-1; cdr3_aa: CSVEERRQGAVF; cdr3_nt: TGCAGCGTTGAAGAAAGGCGACAGGGGGCCGTCTTC
d_call: TRBD2; v_call: TRBV7-2; clone_size: many; j_call: TRBJ2-1; cdr3_aa: CASSLGLAGGKDEQFF; cdr3_nt: TGTGCCAGCAGCTTAGGGCTAGCGGGAGGGAAAGATGAGCAGTTCTTC
d_call: .; v_call: TRBV19; clone_size: .; j_call: TRBJ1-1; cdr3_aa: CASSGGRGEAFF; cdr3_nt: TGTGCCAGTAGCGGGGGCCGGGGTGAAGCTTTCTTT
d_call: .; v_call: TRBV12-3/TRBV12-4; clone_size: few; j_call: TRBJ1-6; cdr3_aa: CASYPGSLVSPLHF; cdr3_nt: TGTGCCAGTTACCCGGGTTCCCTGGTTTCACCCCTCCACTTT
d_call: TRBD1; v_call: TRBV24-1; clone_size: few; j_call: TRBJ2-7; cdr3_aa: CATSDPNRGSYEQYF; cdr3_nt: TGTGCCACCAGTGATCCAAACAGGGGATCCTACGAGCAGTACTTC
d_call: TRBD2; v_call: TRBV7-2; clone_size: few; j_call: TRBJ2-7; cdr3_aa: CASRPPLTSGKNEQYF; cdr3_nt: TGTGCCAGCAGGCCCCCTTTGACTAGCGGGAAGAACGAGCAGTACTTC
d_call: .; v_call: TRBV12-3/TRBV12-4; clone_size: .; j_call: TRBJ1-1; cdr3_aa: CASSHRAYAFF; cdr3_nt: TGTGCCAGCAGCCACAGGGCGTATGCTTTCTTT
d_call: TRBD2; v_call: TRBV20-1; clone_size: .; j_call: TRBJ2-2; cdr3_aa: CSAREGTRGDTGELFF; cdr3_nt: TGCAGTGCTAGAGAGGGGACGCGGGGGGACACCGGGGAGCTGTTTTTT
d_call: .; v_call: TRBV4-2; clone_size: .; j_call: TRBJ2-3; cdr3_aa: CAGSQEGVVDTQYF; cdr3_nt: TGTGCCGGCAGCCAAGAAGGGGTCGTGGATACGCAGTATTTT